Below are 10 T cell receptor beta chains sequenced from a single sample in a study of T cells in localized non-small cell lung cancer (dated by TCRdb to 2020 to 2022). Receptors were amplified or captured by the immunoSEQ multiplex PCR assay. The source is immuneACCESS, and TCRdb retained only in-frame sequences with V and J called. Part of the clones is not carried over; for the studies checked, unresolved V genes explain less than half of this, and the remainder is unexplained. The sample contains about 25,000 clones, approximately 86% of them found a single time. 13% to 15% of the sample is in the top ten clones. The material sequenced was peripheral blood, taken before any cancer treatment. The receptors were gathered from a female donor aged 60 or older with stage I lung adenocarcinoma.

The V gene is TRBV11-2, the J gene TRBJ2-1, with 8 bases fitting TRBD2. The CDR3 contains 17 residues. Germline V gene sequence: CDR1 SGHAT, CDR2 FQNNGV. V was clipped by 1 base and J by 4 bases; unmatched bases: 9. CDR3 DNA sequence: TGTGCCAGCAGCTTAGTGCGAGCGGGGGACATATACAATGAGCAGTTCTTC. Translated: CASSLVRAGDIYNEQFF.

The V call is TRBV5-1, the J call TRBJ2-5; 9 nucleotides align to TRBD1. CDR1 and CDR2 (germline): SGHRS, YFSETQ. This CDR3 is built from 15 residues. Trimming cost V 0 bases and J 4 bases; bases outside gene matches: 4. The CDR3 DNA reads as TGCGCCAGCAGCTTGGGGGACAGGGACCCAGAGACCCAGTACTTC. Protein sequence: CASSLGDRDPETQYF. Looking up the rest from reference TRBV5-1 and TRBJ2-5 gives the full variable domain: KAGVTQTPRYLIKTRGQQVTLSCSPISGHRSVSWYQQTPGQGLQFLFEYFSETQRNKGNFPGRFSGRQFSNSRSEMNVSTLELGDSALYLCASSLGDRDPETQYFGPGTRLLVL.

This clone occurred a few times. The V and J genes are TRBV7-9 and TRBJ1-4, with D tentatively TRBD1 (6 bases). CDR1 is SEHNR, CDR2 FQNEAQ, per germline (reference sequence). The CDR3 consists of 14 residues. With 1 base removed from V and 5 bases from J, the gap between germline ends came to 8 bases. The CDR3 nucleotides are TGTGCCAGCAGCTTAGACAGGGCCAATGAAAAACTGTTTTTT. Translation: CASSLDRANEKLFF. The variable domain in full, with the rest retrieved from reference TRBV7-9 and TRBJ1-4, is DTGVSQNPRHKITKRGQNVTFRCDPISEHNRLYWYRQTLGQGPEFLTYFQNEAQLEKSRLLSDRFSAERPKGSFSTLEIQRTEQGDSAMYLCASSLDRANEKLFFGSGTQLSVL.

This clone was picked up a small number of times. The genes are TRBV12-5 and TRBJ1-2, with D hard to call. The CDR3 is made up of 14 amino acids. V was shortened by 1 base and J by 4 bases, with 10 bases between the two germline ends. From germline, CDR1 is LGHNT and CDR2 FRNRAP. CDR3 sequence reads: CASGLGDGSYGYTF. The DNA of the CDR3 is TGTGCTAGTGGTTTGGGCGATGGGAGCTATGGCTACACCTTC.

The chain recombines TRBV7-2 with TRBJ1-3, with D perhaps TRBD1 (5 bases). This CDR3 is built from 16 residues. Trimming left V 4 bases short and J 3 bases short, with 16 bases between. Germline lookup yields CDR1 SGHTA and CDR2 FQGNSA. The CDR3 sequence is CASSSQGGGFGNTIYF. Written as DNA, the CDR3 is TGTGCCAGCAGCTCGCAAGGCGGGGGGTTTGGAAACACCATATATTTT.

The chain has TRBV11-3 and TRBJ2-7; 7 bases map to TRBD1. V dropped 1 base and J dropped 7; count of bases not matched to a gene: 7. The germline V gene has CDR1 SGHNT and CDR2 YENEEA. The CDR3 runs to 14 residues. The CDR3 protein is CASSLGTGSEEQYF. The CDR3 coding sequence is TGTGCCAGCAGCTTAGGGACAGGTTCTGAGGAGCAGTACTTC.

The rearrangement uses TRBV4-1 and TRBJ1-1, with D unclear. CDR1 and CDR2 (germline): MGHRA, YSYEKL. V was shortened by 1 base and J by 0 bases, with 9 bases between the two germline ends. The CDR3 covers 15 residues. The CDR3 protein is CASSQGGRMNTEAFF. The CDR3 DNA reads as TGCGCCAGCAGCCAAGGAGGCAGGATGAACACTGAAGCTTTCTTT.

V gene TRBV7-2 combines with J gene TRBJ1-2; D uncertain. The V end was cut by 5 bases, the J end by 4 bases, with 14 bases between. The CDR3 consists of 14 residues. Germline V gene sequence: CDR1 SGHTA, CDR2 FQGNSA. This chain's CDR3 is CASSRVVGSYGYTF. DNA of the CDR3: TGTGCCAGCAGCCGCGTGGTTGGGTCCTATGGCTACACCTTC.

This clone was seen only once. The chain uses TRBV5-1 and TRBJ1-1; possibly TRBD1 for D (6 bases). In germline, CDR1 is SGHRS, CDR2 YFSETQ. Trimming pared 1 base from V and 10 bases from J, leaving 26 bases between. There are 17 residues in the CDR3. CDR3 sequence: CASSLNMGGGLTTGAFF. The CDR3 DNA reads TGCGCCAGCAGCTTGAATATGGGAGGGGGGTTGACGACCGGAGCTTTCTTT. The full variable domain, in which reference TRBV5-1 and TRBJ1-1 provide the parts outside the CDR3, is KAGVTQTPRYLIKTRGQQVTLSCSPISGHRSVSWYQQTPGQGLQFLFEYFSETQRNKGNFPGRFSGRQFSNSRSEMNVSTLELGDSALYLCASSLNMGGGLTTGAFFGQGTRLTVV.

The CDR3 spells CASSVIPNQPQHF. The DNA for the CDR3 is TGTGCCAGCAGCGTAATTCCCAATCAGCCCCAGCATTTT. This chain links TRBV9 with TRBJ1-5; D is uncertain. The CDR3 runs to 13 residues. V was shortened by 1 base and J by 3 bases, with 5 bases between the two germline ends. The V gene's germline CDR1 is SGDLS and CDR2 YYNGEE.